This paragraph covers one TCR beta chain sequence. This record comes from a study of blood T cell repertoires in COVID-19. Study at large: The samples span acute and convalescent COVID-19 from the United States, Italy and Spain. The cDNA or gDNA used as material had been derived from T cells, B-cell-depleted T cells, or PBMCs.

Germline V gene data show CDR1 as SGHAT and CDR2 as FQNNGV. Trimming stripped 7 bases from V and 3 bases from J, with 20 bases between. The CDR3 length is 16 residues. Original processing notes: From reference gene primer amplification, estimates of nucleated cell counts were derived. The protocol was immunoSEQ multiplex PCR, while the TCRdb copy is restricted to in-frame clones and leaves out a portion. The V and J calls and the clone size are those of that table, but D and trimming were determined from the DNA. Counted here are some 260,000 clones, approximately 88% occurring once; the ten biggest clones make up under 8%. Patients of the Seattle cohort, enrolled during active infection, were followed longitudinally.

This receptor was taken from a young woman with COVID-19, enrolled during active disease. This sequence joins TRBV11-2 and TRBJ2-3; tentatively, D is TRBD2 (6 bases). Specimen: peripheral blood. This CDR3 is CASNQWGLSGTDTQYF. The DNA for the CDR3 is TGTGCCAGCAACCAATGGGGACTTTCAGGGACAGATACGCAGTATTTT.